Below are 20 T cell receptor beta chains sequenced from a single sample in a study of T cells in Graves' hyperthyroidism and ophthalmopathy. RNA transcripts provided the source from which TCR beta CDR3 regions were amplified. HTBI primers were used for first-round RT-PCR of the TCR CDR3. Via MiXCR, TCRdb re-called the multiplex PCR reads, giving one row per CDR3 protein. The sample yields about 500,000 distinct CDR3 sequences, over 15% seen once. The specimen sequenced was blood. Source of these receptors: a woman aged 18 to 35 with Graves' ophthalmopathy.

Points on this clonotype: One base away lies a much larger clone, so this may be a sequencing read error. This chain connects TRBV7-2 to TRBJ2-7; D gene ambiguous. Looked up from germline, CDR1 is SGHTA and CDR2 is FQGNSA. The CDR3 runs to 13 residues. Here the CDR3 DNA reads TGTGCCAGCAGCTTAGAAGCCGCCTACAAGCAGTACTTC. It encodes CASSLEAAYKQYF.

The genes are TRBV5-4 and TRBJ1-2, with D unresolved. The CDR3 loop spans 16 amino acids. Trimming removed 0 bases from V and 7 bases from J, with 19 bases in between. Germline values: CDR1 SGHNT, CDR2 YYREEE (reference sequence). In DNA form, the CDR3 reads TGTGCCAGCAGCTTGGACAGTAGAGGGAAGGTCCGTGGCTACACCTTC. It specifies CASSLDSRGKVRGYTF.

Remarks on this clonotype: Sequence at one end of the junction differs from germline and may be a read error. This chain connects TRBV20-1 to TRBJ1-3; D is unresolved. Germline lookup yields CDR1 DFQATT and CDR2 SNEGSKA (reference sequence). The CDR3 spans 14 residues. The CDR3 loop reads CSARLPGSRNTIYF. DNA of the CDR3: TGCAGTGCTAGGCTCCCAGGCTCTAGAAACACCATATATTTT.

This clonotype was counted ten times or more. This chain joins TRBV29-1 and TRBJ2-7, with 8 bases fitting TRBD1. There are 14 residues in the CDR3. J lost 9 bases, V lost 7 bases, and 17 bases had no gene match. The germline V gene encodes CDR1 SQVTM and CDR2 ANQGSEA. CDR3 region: CSAGTGEPLFGQYF. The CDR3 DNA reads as TGCAGCGCCGGGACAGGAGAACCTCTCTTTGGGCAGTACTTC.

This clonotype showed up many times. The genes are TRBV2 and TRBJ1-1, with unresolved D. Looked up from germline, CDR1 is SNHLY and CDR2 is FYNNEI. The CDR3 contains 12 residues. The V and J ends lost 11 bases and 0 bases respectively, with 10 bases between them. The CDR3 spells CACRVLNTEAFF. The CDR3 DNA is TGTGCCTGCCGGGTCCTGAACACTGAAGCTTTCTTT.

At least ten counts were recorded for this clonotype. The chain's CDR3 is CAWGPPGTEGYTF. CDR3 nucleotides: TGTGCCTGGGGGCCCCCCGGGACGGAGGGCTACACCTTC. The V and J genes are TRBV30 and TRBJ1-2, with D possibly TRBD1 on 5 matching bases. Trimming took 5 bases from V and 8 from J, leaving 18 bases between them. Per germline, CDR1 GTSNPN and CDR2 SVGIG (reference sequence). CDR3 size: 13 residues.

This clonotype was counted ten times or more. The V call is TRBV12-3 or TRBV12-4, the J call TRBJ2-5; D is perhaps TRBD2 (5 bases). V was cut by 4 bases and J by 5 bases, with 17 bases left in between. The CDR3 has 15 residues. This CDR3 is CASSWRNAPGETQYF. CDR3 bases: TGTGCCAGCAGTTGGAGGAACGCCCCGGGGGAGACCCAGTACTTC.

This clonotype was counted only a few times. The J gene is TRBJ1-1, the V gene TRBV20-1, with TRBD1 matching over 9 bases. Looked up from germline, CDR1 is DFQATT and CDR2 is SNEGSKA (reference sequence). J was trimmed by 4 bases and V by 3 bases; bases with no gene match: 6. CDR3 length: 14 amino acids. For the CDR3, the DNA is TGCAGTGCTAGGCCCGCGACAGGGGGCACTGAAGCTTTCTTT. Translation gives CSARPATGGTEAFF.

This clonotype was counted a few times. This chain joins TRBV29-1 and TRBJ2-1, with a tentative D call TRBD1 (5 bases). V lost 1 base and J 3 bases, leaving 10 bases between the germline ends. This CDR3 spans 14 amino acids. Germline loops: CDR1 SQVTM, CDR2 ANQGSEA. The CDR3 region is CSVEVQDHYNEQFF. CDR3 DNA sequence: TGCAGCGTTGAAGTACAGGACCACTACAATGAGCAGTTCTTC.

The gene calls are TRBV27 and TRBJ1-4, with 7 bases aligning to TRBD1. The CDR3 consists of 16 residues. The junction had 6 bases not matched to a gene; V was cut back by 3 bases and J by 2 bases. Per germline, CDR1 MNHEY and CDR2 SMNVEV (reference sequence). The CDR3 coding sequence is TGTGCCAGCAGTTTCCTAGCGACAGGGACTAATGAAAAACTGTTTTTT. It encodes CASSFLATGTNEKLFF.

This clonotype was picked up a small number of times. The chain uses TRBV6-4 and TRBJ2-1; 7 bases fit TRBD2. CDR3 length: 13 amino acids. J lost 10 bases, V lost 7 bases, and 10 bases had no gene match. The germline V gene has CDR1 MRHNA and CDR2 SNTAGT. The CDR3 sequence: CASNLRRGGEQFF. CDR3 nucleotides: TGTGCCAGCAACCTCAGGCGGGGAGGGGAGCAGTTCTTC.

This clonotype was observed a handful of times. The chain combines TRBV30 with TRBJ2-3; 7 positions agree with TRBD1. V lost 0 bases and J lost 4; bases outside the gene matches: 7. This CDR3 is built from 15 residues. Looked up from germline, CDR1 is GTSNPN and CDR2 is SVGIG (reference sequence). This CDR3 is CAWSVLTGVADTQYF. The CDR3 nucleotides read TGTGCCTGGAGTGTACTTACAGGGGTGGCAGATACGCAGTATTTT.

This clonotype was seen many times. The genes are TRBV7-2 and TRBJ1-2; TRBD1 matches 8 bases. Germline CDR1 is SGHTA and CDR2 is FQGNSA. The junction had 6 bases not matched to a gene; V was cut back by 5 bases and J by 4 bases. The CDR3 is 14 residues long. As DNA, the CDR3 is TGTGCCAGCAGCACGACAGGGGACTTCTATGGCTACACCTTC. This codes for CASSTTGDFYGYTF.

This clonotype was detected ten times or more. The CDR3 sequence is CASSSGLAGMETQYF. CDR3 nucleotide sequence: TGTGCCAGCAGCTCAGGACTAGCGGGGATGGAGACCCAGTACTTC. The chain couples TRBV5-6 to TRBJ2-5; 12 bases fit TRBD2. Germline V gene sequence: CDR1 SGHDT, CDR2 YYEEEE. The CDR3 length is 15 residues. The junction had 5 bases not matched to a gene; V was cut back by 3 bases and J by 5 bases.

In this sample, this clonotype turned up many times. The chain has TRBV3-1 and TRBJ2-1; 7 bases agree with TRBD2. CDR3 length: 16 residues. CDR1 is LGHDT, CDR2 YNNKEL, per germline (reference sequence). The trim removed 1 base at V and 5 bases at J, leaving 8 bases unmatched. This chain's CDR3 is CASSQASGTTNNEQFF. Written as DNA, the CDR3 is TGTGCCAGCAGCCAAGCGAGCGGGACTACCAACAATGAGCAGTTCTTC.

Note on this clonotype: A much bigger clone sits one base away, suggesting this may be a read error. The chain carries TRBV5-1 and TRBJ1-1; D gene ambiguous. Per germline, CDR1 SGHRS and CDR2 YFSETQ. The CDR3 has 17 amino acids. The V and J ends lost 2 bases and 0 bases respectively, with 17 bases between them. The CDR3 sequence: CASSFGLPRTMNTEAFF. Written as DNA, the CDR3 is TGCGCCAGCAGCTTTGGACTTCCTAGAACCATGAACACTGAAGCTTTCTTT. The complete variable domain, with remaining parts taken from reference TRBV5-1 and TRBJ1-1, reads KAGVTQTPRYLIKTRGQQVTLSCSPISGHRSVSWYQQTPGQGLQFLFEYFSETQRNKGNFPGRFSGRQFSNSRSEMNVSTLELGDSALYLCASSFGLPRTMNTEAFFGQGTRLTVV.

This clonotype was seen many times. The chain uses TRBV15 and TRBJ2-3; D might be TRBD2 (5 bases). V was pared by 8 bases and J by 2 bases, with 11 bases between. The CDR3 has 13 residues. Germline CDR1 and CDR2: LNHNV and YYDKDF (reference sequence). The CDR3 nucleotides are TGTGCCACCGTGGACTCCGACACAGATACGCAGTATTTT. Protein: CATVDSDTDTQYF.

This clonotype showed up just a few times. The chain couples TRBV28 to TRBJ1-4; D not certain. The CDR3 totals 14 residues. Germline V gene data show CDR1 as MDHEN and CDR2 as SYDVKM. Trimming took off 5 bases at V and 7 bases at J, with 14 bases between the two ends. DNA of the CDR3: TGTGCCAGCAGTATAGACATGGCGGGTGAAAAACTGTTTTTT. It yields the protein CASSIDMAGEKLFF.

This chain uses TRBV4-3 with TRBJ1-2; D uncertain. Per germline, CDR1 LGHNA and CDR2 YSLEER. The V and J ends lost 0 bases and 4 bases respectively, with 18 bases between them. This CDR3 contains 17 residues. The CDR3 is CASSQDIIGQMSYGYTF. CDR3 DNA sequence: TGCGCCAGCAGCCAAGATATCATCGGCCAGATGAGCTATGGCTACACCTTC.

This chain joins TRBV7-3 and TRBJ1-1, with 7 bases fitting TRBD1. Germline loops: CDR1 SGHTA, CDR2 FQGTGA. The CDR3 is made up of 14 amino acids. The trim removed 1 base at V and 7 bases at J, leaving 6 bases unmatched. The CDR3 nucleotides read TGTGCCAGCAGCTTAATCGACAGGGTGGGTGAAGCTTTCTTT. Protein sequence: CASSLIDRVGEAFF. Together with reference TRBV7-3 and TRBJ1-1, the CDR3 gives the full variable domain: GAGVSQTPSNKVTEKGKYVELRCDPISGHTALYWYRQSLGQGPEFLIYFQGTGAADDSGLPNDRFFAVRPEGSVSTLKIQRTERGDSAVYLCASSLIDRVGEAFFGQGTRLTVV.